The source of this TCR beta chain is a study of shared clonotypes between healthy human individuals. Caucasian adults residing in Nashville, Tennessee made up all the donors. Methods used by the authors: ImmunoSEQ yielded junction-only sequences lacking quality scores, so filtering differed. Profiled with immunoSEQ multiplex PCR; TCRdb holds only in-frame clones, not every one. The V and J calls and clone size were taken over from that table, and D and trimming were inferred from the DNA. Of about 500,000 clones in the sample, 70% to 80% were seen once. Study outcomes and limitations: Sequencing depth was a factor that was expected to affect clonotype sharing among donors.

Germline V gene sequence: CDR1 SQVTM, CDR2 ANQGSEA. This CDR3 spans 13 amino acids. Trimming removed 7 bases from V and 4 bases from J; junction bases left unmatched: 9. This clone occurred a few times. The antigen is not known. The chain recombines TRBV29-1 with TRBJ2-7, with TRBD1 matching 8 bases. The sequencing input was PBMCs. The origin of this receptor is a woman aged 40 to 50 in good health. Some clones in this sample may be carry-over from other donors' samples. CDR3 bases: TGCAGCGGCCAGGACAGGGCTAGTTACGAGCAGTACTTC. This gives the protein CSGQDRASYEQYF.